The 5 T cell receptor beta chains below all came from one sample that was sequenced in a study of T-cell reconstitution after alpha-beta-depleted transplantation in children. The authors prepared the TCRbeta library with unique molecular identifiers. TCRdb itself ran the PCR reads through MiXCR, one entry per CDR3 protein. The sample comprises approximately 400,000 distinct CDR3 sequences, approximately 10% of which are singletons, and 4.5% to 6% rests with the top ten. The sequencing used PBMCs from the stem cell graft donor, collected from the stem cell graft. The receptors originated from a human donor who donated a stem cell graft to a child with acute myeloid leukemia.

This clonotype was detected ten times or more. This chain links TRBV20-1 with TRBJ2-7; unclear D gene. The CDR3 totals 13 residues. Germline V gives CDR1 DFQATT, CDR2 SNEGSKA (reference sequence). The V and J ends lost 0 bases and 2 bases respectively, with 8 bases between them. The CDR3 region is CSARDGVTYEQYV. DNA for the CDR3: TGCAGTGCTAGAGACGGAGTAACCTACGAGCAGTACGTC.

Many counts were recorded for this clonotype. The genes are TRBV6-1 and TRBJ2-3; TRBD1 matches 7 bases. V lost 6 bases and J lost 6; bases outside the gene matches: 9. This CDR3 has 14 residues. Germline CDR1 MNHNS, CDR2 SASEGT. The CDR3 DNA sequence: TGTGCCAGCAGAAGCATAGGGGGCCCGGATACGCAGTATTTT. Residues: CASRSIGGPDTQYF.

This clonotype was observed many times. This rearrangement joins TRBV29-1 to TRBJ2-5; D might be TRBD1 or TRBD2, each matching 5 bases. Germline V gene data show CDR1 as SQVTM and CDR2 as ANQGSEA. V lost 8 bases, J lost 2 bases, and 12 bases lay in between. The CDR3 covers 12 residues. CDR3 sequence: CSIRDGQETQYF. For the CDR3, the DNA is TGCAGCATACGGGACGGACAAGAGACCCAGTACTTC.

This clonotype showed up just a few times. The rearrangement uses TRBV15 and TRBJ2-1; no definite D call. V lost 3 bases, J lost 7 bases, and 7 bases lay in between. CDR1 and CDR2 (germline): LNHNV, YYDKDF (reference sequence). The CDR3 spans 12 residues. Here the CDR3 reads CATSSPTNEQFF. In nucleotides, the CDR3 is TGTGCCACCAGCAGCCCAACGAATGAGCAGTTCTTC. The complete variable domain, with remaining parts taken from reference TRBV15 and TRBJ2-1, reads DAMVIQNPRYQVTQFGKPVTLSCSQTLNHNVMYWYQQKSSQAPKLLFHYYDKDFNNEADTPDNFQSRRPNTSFCFLDIRSPGLGDTAMYLCATSSPTNEQFFGPGTRLTVL.

The chain links TRBV4-1 to TRBJ2-4; D possibly matches TRBD1 or TRBD2 (6 bases each). The V end was cut by 2 bases, the J end by 0 bases, with 20 bases between. The CDR3 covers 19 residues. Germline V gene sequence: CDR1 MGHRA, CDR2 YSYEKL. CDR3 region: CASSQWGLEGRGAKNIQYF. The CDR3 DNA sequence: TGCGCCAGCAGCCAATGGGGGCTGGAGGGTCGGGGAGCCAAAAACATTCAGTACTTC.